Sequencing of this T cell receptor (beta chain) was carried out in a study of blood T cell repertoires in COVID-19. At the level of the study: Donors in the United States, Italy and Spain gave samples during acute or convalescent COVID-19. PBMCs, B-cell-depleted T cells, or T cells provided the cDNA or gDNA that made up the material.

This CDR3 has 12 amino acids. V shed 6 bases, J shed 5 bases, and the junction held 2 bases outside the gene matches. In germline, CDR1 is MRHNA, CDR2 SNTAGT. In the source study's methods: Reference gene primers were amplified, and this amplification served to estimate nucleated cell counts. Clones were sequenced by immunoSEQ multiplex PCR, and TCRdb holds only the in-frame ones, with some missing. D and trimming come from the DNA, and the V and J calls and clone size come from that table. Of approximately 170,000 clones in the sample, around 83% were seen once. The sequence was collected from a woman between 70 and 85 years old who had recovered from COVID-19. This chain links TRBV6-4 with TRBJ2-7; 9 nucleotides align to TRBD1. Sequencing used peripheral blood. In DNA, the CDR3 is TGTGCCAGCAGGGACAGGGGCCACGAGCAGTACTTC. This gives the protein CASRDRGHEQYF.